A selection of T cell receptor beta chains follows, all from one sample in a study of T cell repertoires in cytomegalovirus infection. Using its own MiXCR run on the reads, TCRdb lists one record per CDR3 protein. The data hold 70,000 to 75,000 distinct CDR3 sequences, with 3% to 4.5% observed a single time. The sample was PBMCs. All receptors come from a human donor in good health (CMV status not recorded). Some clones in this sample may be carry-over from other donors' samples. The CDR3 runs from the conserved cysteine through the conserved F or W. D genes are given only for firm matches. A clone size is listed for some rows: how often the clone was seen (once, few, many), or a class if it is expanded.

j_call,d_call,clone_size,v_call,cdr3_aa,cdr3_nt
TRBJ1-6,-,many,TRBV11-2,CASSLAYPGSAYNSPLHF,TGTGCCAGCAGCTTAGCTTACCCGGGAAGCGCCTATAATTCACCCCTCCACTTT
TRBJ2-5,-,many,TRBV7-2,CASSSLAYGGETQYF,TGTGCCAGCAGCTCCCTAGCGTACGGCGGAGAGACCCAGTACTTC
TRBJ1-2,TRBD1,many,TRBV7-2,CASSSTTGGVGGYTF,TGTGCCAGCAGCTCGACGACAGGGGGCGTAGGTGGCTACACCTTC
TRBJ2-5,-,many,TRBV5-4,CASSTWGEETQYF,TGTGCCAGCAGCACCTGGGGAGAAGAGACCCAGTACTTC
TRBJ1-1,TRBD1,-,TRBV20-1,CSASNRGTNTEAFF,TGCAGTGCCTCCAACAGGGGGACGAACACTGAAGCTTTCTTT
TRBJ2-3,-,many,TRBV7-2,CASSFDRTSTDTQYF,TGTGCCAGCAGCTTCGACAGGACTAGCACAGATACGCAGTATTTT
TRBJ2-5,-,many,TRBV7-2,CASTRTPFQETQYF,TGTGCCAGCACCAGGACCCCCTTCCAAGAGACCCAGTACTTC
TRBJ2-1,-,-,TRBV7-2,CASSIGGLSSYNEQFF,TGTGCCAGCAGCATTGGGGGATTATCCTCCTACAATGAGCAGTTCTTC
TRBJ1-1,-,many,TRBV7-3,CASSWGRNTEAFF,TGTGCCAGCAGCTGGGGACGGAACACTGAAGCTTTCTTT
TRBJ2-7,-,-,TRBV6-1,CASSEVSYEQYF,TGTGCCAGCAGTGAAGTCTCCTACGAGCAGTACTTC
TRBJ1-2,TRBD1,many,TRBV7-2,CTSSTTGVGYGYTF,TGTACCAGCAGCACGACAGGGGTTGGGTATGGCTACACCTTC
TRBJ1-3,-,many,TRBV7-2,CASSQVRVTGNTIYF,TGTGCCAGCAGCCAAGTGCGGGTCACTGGAAACACCATATATTTT
TRBJ2-3,-,many,TRBV6-6,CASSYLGPTDTQYF,TGTGCCAGCAGTTACTTGGGTCCCACAGATACGCAGTATTTT
TRBJ1-1,-,many,TRBV5-6,CASKSHREGTEAFF,TGTGCCAGCAAATCCCACAGGGAAGGTACTGAAGCTTTCTTT
TRBJ2-7,-,few,TRBV19,CATRTDLEYF,TGTGCCACTCGGACGGACCTGGAGTACTTC
TRBJ2-5,TRBD2,many,TRBV20-1,CSARDPTSGETQYF,TGCAGTGCTAGAGACCCGACTAGCGGAGAGACCCAGTACTTC
TRBJ2-2,-,many,TRBV5-6,CASSLDGGNPTGELFF,TGTGCCAGCAGCTTGGACGGCGGGAACCCCACCGGGGAGCTGTTTTTT
TRBJ2-1,TRBD2,many,TRBV5-1,CASSALNSGRGNEQFF,TGCGCCAGCAGCGCCTTAAATAGCGGGAGAGGCAATGAGCAGTTCTTC
TRBJ2-3,TRBD2,many,TRBV2,CASSVLAGLDTQYF,TGTGCCAGCAGTGTACTAGCGGGACTAGATACGCAGTATTTT
TRBJ2-3,-,many,TRBV2,CASGRWTQYF,TGTGCCAGCGGTCGTTGGACGCAGTATTTT
TRBJ2-1,TRBD2,many,TRBV7-2,CASSLRSARGGNEQFF,TGTGCCAGCAGCTTAAGGTCGGCCCGGGGGGGGAATGAGCAGTTCTTC
TRBJ2-7,-,many,TRBV7-3,CASSRPLAPKNYEQYF,TGTGCCAGCAGCCGCCCCCTAGCGCCGAAGAACTACGAGCAGTACTTC